Below, 31 T cell receptor beta chains from the same sample are listed, as sequenced in a study of blood T cell repertoires in COVID-19. The protocol was immunoSEQ multiplex PCR, while the TCRdb copy is restricted to in-frame clones and leaves out a portion. The table shows around 280,000 clones, with over 85% occurring only once. The specimen sequenced was peripheral blood. All receptors derive from a woman in her twenties or thirties with COVID-19, enrolled during active disease.

The gene calls are TRBV4-1 and TRBJ2-2, with TRBD2 matching over 16 bases. Germline CDR1 reads MGHRA; CDR2 reads YSYEKL. CDR3 length: 19 amino acids. V lost 4 bases, J lost 6 bases, and 11 bases stayed unmatched. The DNA for the CDR3 is TGCGCCAGCAGCCTCCAACCGGGACTAGCGGGGGGGCCTCCCGGGGAGCTGTTTTTT. This codes for CASSLQPGLAGGPPGELFF.

The chain links TRBV5-5 to TRBJ1-5; D gene ambiguous. Trimming removed 0 bases from V and 4 bases from J, with 11 bases in between. The CDR3 is 15 residues long. Per germline, CDR1 SGHKS and CDR2 YYEKEE (reference sequence). CDR3 nucleotides: TGTGCCAGCAGCTTGGGCAGTCTACTAAATCAGCCCCAGCATTTT. Translated, it gives CASSLGSLLNQPQHF.

The genes are TRBV7-2 and TRBJ1-2; TRBD1 might be the D (5 bases). The V and J ends lost 4 bases and 4 bases respectively, with 16 bases between them. The CDR3 extends over 15 amino acids. Germline-derived CDR1 and CDR2 are SGHTA and FQGNSA. The DNA for the CDR3 is TGTGCCAGCAGCTCCAGTTCCGCCGGGGGCTATGGCTACACCTTC. It codes for CASSSSSAGGYGYTF.

The rearrangement uses TRBV19 and TRBJ1-2; 7 positions agree with TRBD1. Germline CDR1 and CDR2: LNHDA and SQIVND (reference sequence). Unmatched junction bases numbered 11, after V lost 7 bases and J lost 6 bases. The CDR3 runs 14 residues. The CDR3 sequence: CASTNPTGVHGYTF. DNA for the CDR3: TGTGCCAGTACCAACCCAACAGGGGTCCATGGCTACACCTTC.

The V and J genes are TRBV19 and TRBJ1-1; maybe TRBD1 (5 bases). With 3 bases removed from V and 1 base from J, the gap between germline ends came to 9 bases. Germline lookup yields CDR1 LNHDA and CDR2 SQIVND (reference sequence). The CDR3 has 14 residues. The CDR3 DNA reads TGTGCCAGTAGTATTGACAGTCGGAACACTGAAGCTTTCTTT. It yields the protein CASSIDSRNTEAFF.

This chain joins TRBV20-1 and TRBJ1-4; D gene uncertain. The V and J ends lost 3 bases and 1 base respectively, with 9 bases between them. Germline V gene sequence: CDR1 DFQATT, CDR2 SNEGSKA (reference sequence). CDR3 length: 14 residues. CDR3 bases: TGCAGTGCTAGTGTTGTCCAAACTAATGAAAAACTGTTTTTT. Protein: CSASVVQTNEKLFF.

The chain employs TRBV4-1 and TRBJ2-2, with a possible D match to TRBD2 (7 bases). The CDR3 spans 16 residues. Trimming left V 3 bases short and J 2 bases short, with 13 bases between. Germline V gene data show CDR1 as MGHRA and CDR2 as YSYEKL. This CDR3 is CASSHLRGANTGELFF. The CDR3, as DNA: TGCGCCAGCAGCCACTTACGGGGGGCCAACACCGGGGAGCTGTTTTTT.

This rearrangement joins TRBV4-1 to TRBJ1-4; no definite D call. The germline V and J ends were trimmed by 5 bases and 2 bases, with 12 bases remaining between them. The CDR3 spans 15 residues. Germline CDR1 and CDR2: MGHRA and YSYEKL. CDR3 in DNA: TGCGCCAGCAGCTACCGCGGGGTGACTAATGAAAAACTGTTTTTT. Its protein product is CASSYRGVTNEKLFF.

This clone was counted a single time. V and J are TRBV6-5 and TRBJ2-1; D is possibly TRBD1 (5 bases). V was trimmed by 4 bases and J by 2 bases, leaving 15 bases between them. Germline CDR1 MNHEY, CDR2 SVGAGI. CDR3 size: 16 residues. The CDR3 spells CASSSHQGNAYNEQFF. The CDR3 DNA reads TGTGCCAGCAGTTCCCATCAGGGAAACGCCTACAATGAGCAGTTCTTC.

A few counts support this clone. The V and J genes are TRBV19 and TRBJ1-1; 9 nucleotides line up with TRBD1. The CDR3 contains 14 residues. With 4 bases clipped from V and 4 bases from J, the junction kept 4 bases outside the gene matches. Germline lookup yields CDR1 LNHDA and CDR2 SQIVND (reference sequence). CDR3 residues: CASSTTGGSTEAFF. Written as DNA, the CDR3 is TGTGCCAGTAGTACCACAGGGGGCTCCACTGAAGCTTTCTTT.

The chain has TRBV10-2 and TRBJ1-2; D may be TRBD1 (5 bases). Trimming stripped 6 bases from V and 4 bases from J, with 12 bases between. The germline V gene has CDR1 WSHSY and CDR2 SAAADI. The CDR3 length is 13 residues. The CDR3 region has the DNA TGCGCCAGCAGCGAGGGACTGGGCTATGGCTACACCTTC. Its translation: CASSEGLGYGYTF.

The chain carries TRBV7-2 and TRBJ2-7; 12 nucleotides align to TRBD2. The junction had 3 bases not matched to a gene; V was cut back by 2 bases and J by 4 bases. Germline-derived CDR1 and CDR2 are SGHTA and FQGNSA. This CDR3 has 15 amino acids. The CDR3 loop reads CASSLSLAGGYEQYF. The CDR3 DNA reads as TGTGCCAGCAGCTTATCGCTAGCGGGGGGGTACGAGCAGTACTTC.

The V and J genes are TRBV5-1 and TRBJ1-2, with a tentative D call TRBD1 (6 bases). Germline V gene data show CDR1 as SGHRS and CDR2 as YFSETQ. The CDR3 sequence is 13 residues long. V lost 4 bases, J lost 2 bases, and 9 bases lay in between. Written as DNA, the CDR3 is TGCGCCAGCAGCCCCGGACAGAACTATGGCTACACCTTC. It specifies CASSPGQNYGYTF.

V gene TRBV5-4 combines with J gene TRBJ1-4, with TRBD1 identical over 10 bases. CDR1 and CDR2 from the germline V gene are SGHNT and YYREEE (reference sequence). The junction had 4 bases not matched to a gene; V was cut back by 4 bases and J by 7 bases. The CDR3 is 14 residues long. CDR3 DNA: TGTGCCAGCAGCCCTGACAGGGGGCGTGAAAAACTGTTTTTT. Encoded protein: CASSPDRGREKLFF.

The chain is built from TRBV9 and TRBJ1-2, with a tentative D call TRBD1 (5 bases). This CDR3 region has 17 residues. The germline CDR1 and CDR2 sequences are SGDLS and YYNGEE. The V end was cut by 3 bases, the J end by 5 bases, with 23 bases between. The CDR3 DNA reads TGTGCCAGCAGCGGTCGAGTCCAGGGTGGTATAGGTTATGGCTACACCTTC. Translation gives CASSGRVQGGIGYGYTF. Looking up the rest from reference TRBV9 and TRBJ1-2 gives the full variable domain: DSGVTQTPKHLITATGQRVTLRCSPRSGDLSVYWYQQSLDQGLQFLIQYYNGEERAKGNILERFSAQQFPDLHSELNLSSLELGDSALYFCASSGRVQGGIGYGYTFGSGTRLTVV.

J is TRBJ2-1 and V is TRBV27, with 11 bases identical to TRBD2. The J segment lost 4 bases and the V segment lost 4 bases, leaving 3 bases of the junction unmatched. Germline CDR1 is MNHEY and CDR2 is SMNVEV (reference sequence). The CDR3 runs to 15 residues. The DNA for the CDR3 is TGTGCCAGCAGTTCCACTAGCGGGGGTTACAATGAGCAGTTCTTC. Encoded protein: CASSSTSGGYNEQFF.

The rearrangement uses TRBV5-8 and TRBJ2-1; 14 bases are shared with TRBD2. Germline CDR1 is SGHTS and CDR2 is YDEGEE. V lost 3 bases and J lost 8; bases outside the gene matches: 4. This CDR3 spans 15 amino acids. As DNA, the CDR3 is TGTGCCAGCAGCTCAAGACTAGCGGGGGGGTATGAGCAGTTCTTC. Amino acids: CASSSRLAGGYEQFF. The full variable domain, in which reference TRBV5-8 and TRBJ2-1 provide the parts outside the CDR3, is EAGVTQSPTHLIKTRGQQATLRCSPISGHTSVYWYQQALGLGLQFLLWYDEGEERNRGNFPPRFSGRQFPNYSSELNVNALELEDSALYLCASSSRLAGGYEQFFGPGTRLTVL.

The chain joins TRBV5-4 to TRBJ2-5, with a weak D call TRBD2 (6 bases). Germline CDR1 reads SGHNT; CDR2 reads YYREEE (reference sequence). CDR3 length: 17 residues. Trimming stripped 0 bases from V and 1 base from J, with 16 bases between. The CDR3 region is CASSLAGRGLGQETQYF. The DNA of the CDR3 is TGTGCCAGCAGCTTGGCCGGAAGGGGACTGGGCCAAGAGACCCAGTACTTC.

This clone has only one observation. The chain combines TRBV4-1 with TRBJ2-5; 10 bases match TRBD2. Losses at the gene ends were 4 bases for V and 3 bases for J; bases not matched to a gene: 5. This CDR3 region has 15 residues. Germline V gives CDR1 MGHRA, CDR2 YSYEKL. The CDR3 protein is CASSRAGGLEETQYF. The CDR3 nucleotides are TGCGCCAGCAGCCGAGCGGGGGGGCTGGAAGAGACCCAGTACTTC.

The chain employs TRBV5-1 and TRBJ2-7; the match to TRBD1 covers 8 bases. Trimming took 4 bases from V and 2 from J; bases not matched to a gene: 8. Germline V lookup: CDR1 SGHRS, CDR2 YFSETQ. CDR3 length: 15 residues. CDR3 DNA sequence: TGCGCCAGCAGCCCTATCCAGGGGGCGGCCTACGAGCAGTACTTC. Its translation: CASSPIQGAAYEQYF. Filled out from reference TRBV5-1 and TRBJ2-7, the complete variable domain reads KAGVTQTPRYLIKTRGQQVTLSCSPISGHRSVSWYQQTPGQGLQFLFEYFSETQRNKGNFPGRFSGRQFSNSRSEMNVSTLELGDSALYLCASSPIQGAAYEQYFGPGTRLTVT.

This chain links TRBV28 with TRBJ1-4; 7 bases line up with TRBD1. This CDR3 comprises 16 residues. V lost 3 bases to trimming and J lost 7 bases; unmatched junction nucleotides: 11. Germline CDR1 and CDR2: MDHEN and SYDVKM. CDR3 sequence (DNA): TGTGCCAGCAGTTTTAGTGTGACAGGGTATTTTGAAAAACTGTTTTTT. Protein: CASSFSVTGYFEKLFF.

The table lists this clone with a count of one. The V and J genes are TRBV5-1 and TRBJ1-1; D unresolved. CDR1 and CDR2 from the germline V gene are SGHRS and YFSETQ. This CDR3 has 13 residues. Trimming shortened V by 5 bases and J by 1 base, and 9 bases separated the two germline ends. The CDR3 DNA sequence: TGCGCCAGCAGGCTCCTCAGGAACACTGAAGCTTTCTTT. Amino acids: CASRLLRNTEAFF.

This chain connects TRBV7-9 to TRBJ2-1; D is undetermined. The CDR3 runs 14 residues. V was trimmed by 1 base and J by 7 bases, leaving 11 bases between them. Germline CDR1 is SEHNR and CDR2 is FQNEAQ (reference sequence). CDR3 DNA: TGTGCCAGCAGCTTAGGCGGTAACCCTAATGAGCAGTTCTTC. Amino acids: CASSLGGNPNEQFF.

The chain combines TRBV30 with TRBJ1-2; 8 nucleotides match TRBD1. The CDR3 is 12 amino acids. Germline V CDR1 and CDR2: GTSNPN, SVGIG (reference sequence). V was pared by 2 bases and J by 8 bases, with 4 bases of the junction left unmatched. The CDR3 loop is CAWSSTGEGYTF. The CDR3, as DNA: TGTGCCTGGAGTTCGACAGGGGAGGGCTACACCTTC.

The V and J genes are TRBV15 and TRBJ2-7; TRBD1 matches 8 bases. Trimming took 4 bases from V and 6 from J; bases not matched to a gene: 11. CDR1 is LNHNV, CDR2 YYDKDF, per germline (reference sequence). The CDR3 length is 15 residues. The CDR3 here is CATSTQPGQEGEQYF. CDR3 sequence (DNA): TGTGCCACCAGCACCCAGCCGGGACAGGAGGGCGAGCAGTACTTC.

The gene calls are TRBV7-9 and TRBJ1-4; 9 positions agree with TRBD1. Germline V gene sequence: CDR1 SEHNR, CDR2 FQNEAQ (reference sequence). The CDR3 runs to 14 residues. J lost 7 bases, V lost 5 bases, and 5 bases had no gene match. The CDR3 here is CASSKQGAFEKLFF. Here the CDR3 DNA reads TGTGCCAGCAGCAAACAGGGGGCATTTGAAAAACTGTTTTTT.

The chain carries TRBV7-6 and TRBJ2-7; D possibly corresponds to TRBD1 (7 bases). The germline V and J ends were trimmed by 5 bases and 2 bases, with 16 bases remaining between them. CDR3 length equals 15 residues. The V gene's germline CDR1 is SGHVS and CDR2 FNYEAQ. CDR3 in amino acids: CASSPPGGGTYEQYF. For the CDR3, the DNA is TGTGCCAGCAGCCCCCCAGGGGGAGGTACCTACGAGCAGTACTTC.

The CDR3 bases are TGTGCCAGCAGTGAAGGAGGGGGTCCCCCGGAGCTGTTTTTT. Its protein product is CASSEGGGPPELFF. The chain couples TRBV2 to TRBJ2-2; weak D call: TRBD1 (6 bases). Trimming stripped 1 base from V and 10 bases from J, with 13 bases between. This CDR3 is 14 amino acids long. The germline CDR1 and CDR2 sequences are SNHLY and FYNNEI. The complete variable domain, with remaining parts taken from reference TRBV2 and TRBJ2-2, reads EPEVTQTPSHQVTQMGQEVILRCVPISNHLYFYWYRQILGQKVEFLVSFYNNEISEKSEIFDDQFSVERPDGSNFTLKIRSTKLEDSAMYFCASSEGGGPPELFFGEGSRLTVL.

CDR3 nucleotides: TGTGCCAGCAGCTACCCCCCCCGGACAGGGAACTATGGCTACACCTTC. Encoded protein: CASSYPPRTGNYGYTF. V and J are TRBV7-7 and TRBJ1-2, with 8 bases aligning to TRBD1. The V segment lost 4 bases and the J segment 2 bases; nucleotides outside the gene matches: 9. The CDR3 runs to 16 residues. Germline V lookup: CDR1 SSHAT, CDR2 FNYEAQ (reference sequence). Full variable domain (rest looked up from reference TRBV7-7 and TRBJ1-2): GAGVSQSPRYKVTKRGQDVTLRCDPISSHATLYWYQQALGQGPEFLTYFNYEAQPDKSGLPSDRFSAERPEGSISTLTIQRTEQRDSAMYRCASSYPPRTGNYGYTFGSGTRLTVV.

CDR3 amino acids: CASSQVISVRQGAIDEQYF. The CDR3 coding sequence is TGCGCCAGCAGCCAAGTCATTAGCGTCAGACAGGGGGCAATCGACGAGCAGTACTTC. The V and J genes are TRBV4-1 and TRBJ2-7; 10 bases are a match to TRBD1. The CDR3 spans 19 residues. Trimming took 1 base from V and 5 from J; bases not matched to a gene: 17. Germline-derived CDR1 and CDR2 are MGHRA and YSYEKL.

The chain employs TRBV7-2 and TRBJ2-5; TRBD1 aligns across 7 bases. This CDR3 spans 17 amino acids. J gave up 5 bases and V 3 bases, and 15 bases lay outside the gene matches. Germline CDR1 reads SGHTA; CDR2 reads FQGNSA. DNA for the CDR3: TGTGCCAGCAGCTTGGACCGAGGGACAGATTATGGGGAGACCCAGTACTTC. It yields the protein CASSLDRGTDYGETQYF.